This T cell receptor (beta chain) emerged from a study of shared clonotypes between healthy human individuals. Study as a whole: Each donor's CD8 memory used one plate, CD8 naive two, each CD4 subset three.

The CDR3 consists of 15 residues. CDR1 and CDR2 (germline): SGHRS, YFSETQ. After removal of 0 bases from V and 5 bases from J, the junction contained 4 bases not matched to a gene. Sequencing was at deep level. Every immunoSEQ plate was one replicate of a subset's evenly spread DNA. Methods used by the authors: ImmunoSEQ output lacked quality scores and full-length reads, limiting matched filtering. Method: immunoSEQ multiplex PCR; TCRdb's copy keeps in-frame clones and lacks some. Clone size and V and J calls were adopted from that table, with D and trimming inferred from the DNA. The sample has roughly 2,300,000 clones, roughly 92% seen once.

The J gene is TRBJ1-4, the V gene TRBV5-1; TRBD1 matches 7 bases. The sequenced material came from naive CD4+ T cells from PBMCs. Subset defined: CD45RA+ positively selected. This TCR was recovered from a man younger than 35 in good health. Some clones in this sample may be carry-over from other donors' samples. As DNA, the CDR3 is TGCGCCAGCAGCTTGGTTGGACAGGTGAATGAAAAACTGTTTTTT. Amino acids: CASSLVGQVNEKLFF.